This TCR beta chain was profiled in a study of cytomegalovirus exposure and HLA in healthy donors. As for the study in general: Falling in the Caucasian-associated ancestry cluster were about 80% of about 400 genotyped donors.

Notes on the study in general: In a later analysis, V- and J-gene trimming of beta chains associated with a DCLRE1C missense variant, replicated independently.

A remark on this clone: No antigen is known for it.

Germline lookup yields CDR1 SGHNT and CDR2 YYREEE (reference sequence). V was pared by 0 bases and J by 2 bases, with 3 bases of the junction left unmatched. The CDR3 length is 16 residues. Primers included in the PCR were 60 Vbeta and 13 Jbeta primers. Repertoires were generated with immunoSEQ multiplex PCR, while TCRdb's copy carries only in-frame clones and drops some. The sample lists roughly 180,000 clones, roughly 80% seen once, with approximately 0.78% in the top ten. Regarding donors, all were healthy bone marrow donors. Sequenced: PBMCs. The genes are TRBV5-4 and TRBJ2-5; TRBD2 agrees at 11 bases. The clonotype comes from a woman younger than 35 in good health and CMV-seronegative. This CDR3 is CASSLGLAGPQETQYF. CDR3 nucleotide sequence: TGTGCCAGCAGCTTGGGACTAGCGGGGCCACAAGAGACCCAGTACTTC.